This TCR beta chain was sequenced for a study of monozygotic twins with inflammatory bowel disease. Blood was drawn once per donor, and each sample measured 2 to 2.5 ml. Whole blood served as the source of total RNA, and no T cell sorting took place. This CDR3 has 14 amino acids. Germline assignment: CDR1 KGHSY and CDR2 FQNENV. The UMIs carried a 6-nucleotide sample barcode, and they were added by template switching. TCRdb reprocessed the 5' RACE reads, keeping one entry per CDR3 protein, no DNA. The sample's table shows 80,000 or so distinct CDR3 sequences. Source material: blood. The receptor comes from a human donor with ulcerative colitis or Crohn's disease, or a healthy co-twin of an affected twin (not recorded which). The V call is TRBV16, the J call TRBJ2-7; TCRdb's D gene call, TRBD1, goes unchecked for lack of DNA. The CDR3 is CASSQYGGSYEQYF.